The 32 T cell receptor beta chains below all came from one sample that was sequenced in a study of blood T cells in healthy people across ages (dated by TCRdb to about 2015). Libraries were constructed by 5' RACE. The sample was run on an Illumina HiSeq 2500. A second PCR of about 6 to 12 cycles was performed with a sample-barcoded 5' primer and a J-beta primer mix. Starting from the raw public reads, TCRdb applied fastp trimming at Q25, assembled clones with MiXCR and retained in-frame beta chains. Rows matching on CDR3 protein sequence are summarized as one entry with the most common DNA and genes. This sample is represented by 700,000 to 900,000 distinct CDR3 sequences; 50% to 65% of them were singletons. The ten largest clones take up 41% of the sample. The sequenced material came from blood. These receptors all come from a man at least 80 years old in good health.

The chain links TRBV7-3 to TRBJ2-1, with 7 nucleotides matching TRBD2. There are 15 residues in the CDR3. Trimming at V came to 5 bases and at J to 10 bases, leaving 14 bases not matched to a gene. The germline CDR1 and CDR2 sequences are SGHTA and FQGTGA. CDR3 amino acids: CASSLGREPSREQFF. CDR3 nucleotides: TGTGCCAGCAGCCTAGGGCGGGAGCCGAGCAGGGAGCAGTTCTTC. The variable domain in full, with the rest retrieved from reference TRBV7-3 and TRBJ2-1, is GAGVSQTPSNKVTEKGKYVELRCDPISGHTALYWYRQSLGQGPEFLIYFQGTGAADDSGLPNDRFFAVRPEGSVSTLKIQRTERGDSAVYLCASSLGREPSREQFFGPGTRLTVL.

This clonotype was picked up a small number of times. This CDR3 is CASSLATVQETQYF. In DNA form, the CDR3 reads TGCGCCAGCAGCTTAGCGACAGTCCAAGAGACCCAGTACTTC. The chain couples TRBV5-1 to TRBJ2-5, with D perhaps matching TRBD1 (5 bases). V dropped 2 bases and J dropped 1 base, with 9 bases sitting between them. Germline-derived CDR1 and CDR2 are SGHRS and YFSETQ. This CDR3 is 14 amino acids long.

This clonotype was seen a few times. The chain uses TRBV7-2 and TRBJ2-7; TRBD2 aligns across 8 bases. The CDR3 totals 16 residues. CDR1 and CDR2 from the germline V gene are SGHTA and FQGNSA. V gave up 5 bases and J gave up 0 bases; unmatched junction bases: 9. The CDR3 loop is CASSPDPGTSSYEQYF. The CDR3 DNA is TGTGCCAGCAGCCCCGACCCGGGGACTAGCTCCTACGAGCAGTACTTC.

A few counts support this clonotype. The chain links TRBV29-1 to TRBJ1-4; D call uncertain. Per germline, CDR1 SQVTM and CDR2 ANQGSEA. The CDR3 is 11 residues long. V gave up 1 base and J gave up 7 bases, with 4 bases separating them. The CDR3 sequence is CSVEGGEKLFF. The CDR3 region has the DNA TGCAGCGTTGAAGGCGGTGAAAAACTGTTTTTT. Looking up the rest from reference TRBV29-1 and TRBJ1-4 gives the full variable domain: SAVISQKPSRDICQRGTSLTIQCQVDSQVTMMFWYRQQPGQSLTLIATANQGSEATYESGFVIDKFPISRPNLTFSTLTVSNMSPEDSSIYLCSVEGGEKLFFGSGTQLSVL.

The chain couples TRBV27 to TRBJ2-1; TRBD2 matches 7 bases. Trimming took 3 bases from V and 2 from J; bases not matched to a gene: 4. Germline loops: CDR1 MNHEY, CDR2 SMNVEV (reference sequence). The CDR3 has 15 amino acids. DNA of the CDR3: TGTGCCAGCAGTTTTTCCAGCGGGGCCTACAATGAGCAGTTCTTC. It translates to CASSFSSGAYNEQFF.

This clonotype showed up many times. This may stem from a read error, because a much larger clone lies one nucleotide away. The V call is TRBV5-6, the J call TRBJ2-1; 12 nucleotides line up with TRBD2. The CDR3 runs to 15 residues. The V segment lost 3 bases and the J segment 14 bases; nucleotides outside the gene matches: 12. The V gene's germline CDR1 is SGHDT and CDR2 YYEEEE. For the CDR3, the DNA is TGTGCCAGCAGCTGGAGGGCTAGCGGGAGGGCCCGCGAGTTCTTC. It yields the protein CASSWRASGRAREFF.

The CDR3 loop is CASSQVAGGHPNTGELFF. DNA for the CDR3: TGTGCCAGCAGCCAAGTAGCGGGAGGCCACCCGAACACCGGGGAGCTGTTTTTT. The chain uses TRBV3-1 and TRBJ2-2, with 10 positions matching TRBD2. Germline CDR1 reads LGHDT; CDR2 reads YNNKEL (reference sequence). The CDR3 runs to 18 residues. The J segment lost 0 bases and the V segment lost 1 base, leaving 5 bases of the junction unmatched.

The rearrangement uses TRBV20-1 and TRBJ2-1, with 8 bases matching TRBD2. The germline V gene encodes CDR1 DFQATT and CDR2 SNEGSKA (reference sequence). V trimming: 0 bases; J trimming: 4 bases; junction bases outside the gene matches: 5. This CDR3 is built from 15 residues. CDR3 bases: TGCAGTGCTAGAGAGGGCGGGGGGCGGTACAATGAGCAGTTCTTC. Translation: CSAREGGGRYNEQFF.

This clonotype was recorded a few times. Sequence at one end of the junction differs from germline and may be a read error. This sequence joins TRBV6-1 and TRBJ2-6, with 8 bases matching TRBD2. Germline values: CDR1 MNHNS, CDR2 SASEGT. The CDR3 runs to 19 residues. The CDR3 region is CASREGGDERGPGANVLTF. The CDR3 nucleotides read TGTGCCAGCAGGGAAGGTGGAGATGAGCGGGGGCCTGGGGCCAACGTCCTGACTTTC.

The chain is built from TRBV18 and TRBJ2-4, with 7 bases lining up with TRBD1. The J call may be faulty, since TRBJ2-7 better matches the DNA end. In germline, CDR1 is KGHSH, CDR2 LQKENI. The CDR3 extends over 14 amino acids. CDR3 region: CASSPPGQTHEQYF. Written as DNA, the CDR3 is TGTGCCAGCTCACCTCCGGGACAGACCCACGAGCAGTACTTC.

This clonotype has more than one count but fewer than ten. The chain couples TRBV6-5 to TRBJ2-1; no reliable D call. From germline, CDR1 is MNHEY and CDR2 SVGAGI. Trimming took off 6 bases at V and 0 bases at J, with 12 bases between the two ends. The CDR3 has 15 amino acids. The CDR3 DNA sequence: TGTGCCAGCAGCCGGGTAGGAAGCTCCTACAATGAGCAGTTCTTC. Translated, it gives CASSRVGSSYNEQFF.

The chain combines TRBV20-1 with TRBJ2-1; 9 nucleotides line up with TRBD2. Germline V lookup: CDR1 DFQATT, CDR2 SNEGSKA (reference sequence). V lost 2 bases to trimming and J lost 9 bases; unmatched junction nucleotides: 11. The CDR3 spans 15 residues. CDR3 nucleotide sequence: TGCAGTGCTAGACTACCGGGACTAGCCGGTTCTGAGCAGTTCTTC. This gives the protein CSARLPGLAGSEQFF.

This clonotype appeared a few times. The chain joins TRBV25-1 to TRBJ2-3, with D perhaps TRBD1 (5 bases). Trimming took 1 base from V and 4 from J, leaving 9 bases between them. Looked up from germline, CDR1 is MGHDK and CDR2 is SYGVNS. This CDR3 is 14 amino acids long. Here the CDR3 reads CASSESRVADTQYF. The CDR3 nucleotides read TGTGCCAGCAGTGAATCCAGGGTCGCAGATACGCAGTATTTT.

This clonotype was observed a few times. The chain carries TRBV6-6 and TRBJ1-2; D not certain. The CDR3 contains 12 residues. Trimming took off 5 bases at V and 7 bases at J, with 11 bases between the two ends. Germline lookup yields CDR1 MNHNY and CDR2 SVGAGI (reference sequence). The CDR3 protein is CASSGTSAGYTF. CDR3 sequence (DNA): TGTGCCAGCAGTGGAACATCGGCTGGCTACACCTTC.

This CDR3 is CASSRTSGALETQYF. The CDR3 DNA follows: TGTGCCAGCAGTAGGACTAGCGGAGCCCTGGAGACCCAGTACTTC. This chain uses TRBV6-1 with TRBJ2-5; 10 bases agree with TRBD2. Trimming at V came to 5 bases and at J to 5 bases, leaving 8 bases not matched to a gene. The CDR3 sequence is 15 residues long. Germline V gene data show CDR1 as MNHNS and CDR2 as SASEGT.

This chain connects TRBV7-8 to TRBJ2-1; D unresolved. Judging by the DNA end, TRBJ2-7 fits better; the J call may be wrong. CDR1 is SGHVS, CDR2 FQNEAQ, per germline. The CDR3 totals 14 residues. CDR3 sequence: CASSGRASYNEQYF. CDR3 sequence (DNA): TGTGCCAGCTCGGGTCGGGCCTCCTACAATGAGCAGTACTTC.

The V gene is TRBV29-1, the J gene TRBJ1-2, with D possibly TRBD1 on 5 matching bases. CDR3 length equals 11 residues. The germline V gene has CDR1 SQVTM and CDR2 ANQGSEA. V was pared by 4 bases and J by 5 bases, with 8 bases between. The CDR3 sequence: CSVGGTYGYTF. The CDR3 bases are TGCAGCGTTGGAGGGACTTATGGCTACACCTTC.

V is TRBV7-2 and J is TRBJ2-4; a weak D match, TRBD2 (5 bases). In germline, CDR1 is SGHTA, CDR2 FQGNSA. V gave up 3 bases and J gave up 3 bases, with 9 bases separating them. CDR3 length equals 14 residues. Here the CDR3 reads CASSFPGSKNIQYF. DNA of the CDR3: TGTGCCAGCAGCTTCCCGGGAAGCAAAAACATTCAGTACTTC.

V and J are TRBV18 and TRBJ2-5, with unresolved D. In germline, CDR1 is KGHSH, CDR2 LQKENI. The CDR3 has 13 amino acids. The V gene lost 5 bases and the J gene lost 2 bases, with 9 bases spanning the gap. The CDR3 is CASSGRLQETQYF. In DNA, the CDR3 is TGTGCCAGCTCAGGGCGTTTACAAGAGACCCAGTACTTC. Complete variable domain (other parts from reference TRBV18 and TRBJ2-5): NAGVMQNPRHLVRRRGQEARLRCSPMKGHSHVYWYRQLPEEGLKFMVYLQKENIIDESGMPKERFSAEFPKEGPSILRIQQVVRGDSAAYFCASSGRLQETQYFGPGTRLLVL.

This clonotype has more than one count but fewer than ten. The chain uses TRBV12-3 or TRBV12-4 and TRBJ2-1; TRBD2 agrees at 14 bases. This CDR3 spans 17 amino acids. V dropped 6 bases and J dropped 10; count of bases not matched to a gene: 14. The CDR3 DNA sequence: TGTGCCAGCAGCCCGGCGCCTCCGGGACTAGCGGGAGTAGAGCAGTTCTTC. Residues: CASSPAPPGLAGVEQFF.

CDR3 protein: CASSLGDSLLGDTQYF. CDR3 DNA sequence: TGTGCCAGCAGCCTGGGTGACTCCCTCTTGGGAGATACGCAGTATTTT. This rearrangement joins TRBV7-9 to TRBJ2-3; no definite D call. CDR3 size: 16 residues. From germline, CDR1 is SEHNR and CDR2 FQNEAQ (reference sequence). With 5 bases removed from V and 5 bases from J, the gap between germline ends came to 20 bases. The variable domain in full, with the rest retrieved from reference TRBV7-9 and TRBJ2-3, is DTGVSQNPRHKITKRGQNVTFRCDPISEHNRLYWYRQTLGQGPEFLTYFQNEAQLEKSRLLSDRFSAERPKGSFSTLEIQRTEQGDSAMYLCASSLGDSLLGDTQYFGPGTRLTVL.

The table lists this clonotype with a count of one. V gene TRBV20-1 combines with J gene TRBJ2-1; 8 nucleotides line up with TRBD1. The trim removed 0 bases at V and 9 bases at J, leaving 13 bases unmatched. In germline, CDR1 is DFQATT, CDR2 SNEGSKA (reference sequence). This CDR3 is 16 amino acids long. The CDR3 bases are TGCAGTGCTAGAGATCGACTTACAGGGGGTTCCAGTGAGCAGTTCTTC. This translates into CSARDRLTGGSSEQFF.

The rearrangement links TRBV7-9 to TRBJ1-2; 8 bases agree with TRBD1. The germline CDR1 and CDR2 sequences are SEHNR and FQNEAQ (reference sequence). V lost 4 bases and J lost 4; bases outside the gene matches: 11. The length of the CDR3 is 16 residues. The CDR3 reads CASSSGARGRFYGYTF. The DNA of the CDR3 is TGTGCCAGCAGCTCGGGCGCCAGGGGGCGATTCTATGGCTACACCTTC.

This clonotype was recorded a few times. The CDR3 sequence is CASSQGDSMNTEAFF. CDR3 DNA: TGTGCCAGCAGCCAGGGCGACAGCATGAACACTGAAGCTTTCTTT. The rearrangement links TRBV4-2 to TRBJ1-1; possibly TRBD1 for D (5 bases). This CDR3 has 15 residues. Germline CDR1 is LGHNA and CDR2 is YNFKEQ. With 3 bases removed from V and 0 bases from J, the gap between germline ends came to 11 bases.

This clonotype was recorded at least ten times. V gene TRBV24-1 combines with J gene TRBJ2-7; 9 bases are a match to TRBD1. The germline V gene encodes CDR1 KGHDR and CDR2 SFDVKD. V trimming: 4 bases; J trimming: 3 bases; junction bases outside the gene matches: 6. The CDR3 covers 15 residues. The CDR3 sequence: CATSDPGTGLYEQYF. The CDR3 nucleotides are TGTGCCACCAGTGACCCCGGGACAGGGCTCTACGAGCAGTACTTC.

V and J are TRBV9 and TRBJ2-5; D unresolved. The ends were cut back, 1 base at V and 6 bases at J, with 4 bases in the middle. In germline, CDR1 is SGDLS, CDR2 YYNGEE. This CDR3 contains 11 residues. CDR3 sequence: CASSVSQTQYF. The DNA of the CDR3 is TGTGCCAGCAGCGTATCACAGACCCAGTACTTC.

The chain has TRBV14 and TRBJ2-3; maybe TRBD2 (5 bases). CDR3 length: 16 residues. Germline assignment: CDR1 SGHDN and CDR2 FVKESK. V was cut by 0 bases and J by 2 bases, with 12 bases left in between. Here the CDR3 reads CASSQEEGLLTDTQYF. The CDR3 nucleotides read TGTGCCAGCAGCCAAGAAGAAGGACTTCTCACAGATACGCAGTATTTT.

Only a few counts were recorded for this clonotype. The CDR3 loop is CSVYLAGGAKNIQYF. CDR3 nucleotides: TGCAGCGTCTATCTCGCTGGAGGAGCCAAAAACATTCAGTACTTC. J is TRBJ2-4 and V is TRBV29-1; D might be TRBD2 (5 bases). The germline gives CDR1 SQVTM, CDR2 ANQGSEA. V shed 6 bases and J shed 0 bases, with 15 bases lying between them. The CDR3 is 15 amino acids.

This chain connects TRBV20-1 to TRBJ2-7; 7 bases map to TRBD1. This CDR3 region has 14 residues. Trimming cost V 2 bases and J 2 bases; bases outside gene matches: 6. Germline CDR1 reads DFQATT; CDR2 reads SNEGSKA (reference sequence). Here the CDR3 reads CSARSNRGPYEQYF. The CDR3 nucleotides read TGCAGTGCTAGATCGAACAGGGGACCCTACGAGCAGTACTTC.

Here the CDR3 DNA reads TGTGCCAGCAGCCCCACGTCGGCGGGAGGGCTCACAGATACGCAGTATTTT. It encodes CASSPTSAGGLTDTQYF. V gene TRBV4-2 combines with J gene TRBJ2-3, with 9 bases aligning to TRBD2. CDR1 and CDR2 from the germline V gene are LGHNA and YNFKEQ. The CDR3 has 17 amino acids. Trimming removed 4 bases from V and 2 bases from J; junction bases left unmatched: 10.

This sequence joins TRBV6-6 and TRBJ2-3; perhaps TRBD2 as D (6 bases). V was cut by 6 bases and J by 6 bases, with 19 bases left in between. Germline V gene data show CDR1 as MNHNY and CDR2 as SVGAGI (reference sequence). This CDR3 is built from 15 residues. The CDR3: CASSYTGVASDTQYF. DNA for the CDR3: TGTGCCAGCAGCTACACGGGGGTGGCATCCGATACGCAGTATTTT.

V usage is TRBV6-5 and J usage is TRBJ1-1, with no clear D. This CDR3 region has 14 residues. The V end was cut by 6 bases, the J end by 4 bases, with 15 bases between. Germline-derived CDR1 and CDR2 are MNHEY and SVGAGI. CDR3 bases: TGTGCCAGCAGCGTAGGCCAGGCGCCCACTGAAGCTTTCTTT. It codes for CASSVGQAPTEAFF.